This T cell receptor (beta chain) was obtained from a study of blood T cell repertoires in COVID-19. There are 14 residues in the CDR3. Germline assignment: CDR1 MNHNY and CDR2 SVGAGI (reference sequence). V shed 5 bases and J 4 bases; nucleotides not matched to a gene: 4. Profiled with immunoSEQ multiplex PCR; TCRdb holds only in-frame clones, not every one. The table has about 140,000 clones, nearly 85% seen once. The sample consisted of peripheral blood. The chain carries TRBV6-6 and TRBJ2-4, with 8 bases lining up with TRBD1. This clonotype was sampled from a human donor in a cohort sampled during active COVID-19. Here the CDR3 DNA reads TGTGCCAGCAGTGGGGACAGGAATAAAAACATTCAGTACTTC. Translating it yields CASSGDRNKNIQYF.